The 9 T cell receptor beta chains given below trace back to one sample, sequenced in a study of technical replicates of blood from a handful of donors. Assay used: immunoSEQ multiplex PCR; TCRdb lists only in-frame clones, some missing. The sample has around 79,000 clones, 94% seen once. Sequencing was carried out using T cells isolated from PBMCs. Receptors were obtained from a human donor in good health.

The CDR3 coding sequence is TGTGCCAGTAGTTATAATCTGGAGATTCTTAATGAAAAACTGTTTTTT. Translation: CASSYNLEILNEKLFF. The gene calls are TRBV19 and TRBJ1-4; D is ambiguous. CDR1 is LNHDA and CDR2 is SQIVND in the germline V gene (reference sequence). This CDR3 is built from 16 residues. Trimming cost V 5 bases and J 4 bases, with 17 bases left between them.

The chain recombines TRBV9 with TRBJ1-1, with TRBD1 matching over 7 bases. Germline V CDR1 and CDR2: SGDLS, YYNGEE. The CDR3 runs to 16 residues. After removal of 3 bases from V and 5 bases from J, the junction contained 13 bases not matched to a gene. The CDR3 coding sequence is TGTGCCAGCAGCGACCACAGGGGCAGGGCTCATACTGAAGCTTTCTTT. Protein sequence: CASSDHRGRAHTEAFF. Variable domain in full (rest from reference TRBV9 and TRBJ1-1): DSGVTQTPKHLITATGQRVTLRCSPRSGDLSVYWYQQSLDQGLQFLIQYYNGEERAKGNILERFSAQQFPDLHSELNLSSLELGDSALYFCASSDHRGRAHTEAFFGQGTRLTVV.

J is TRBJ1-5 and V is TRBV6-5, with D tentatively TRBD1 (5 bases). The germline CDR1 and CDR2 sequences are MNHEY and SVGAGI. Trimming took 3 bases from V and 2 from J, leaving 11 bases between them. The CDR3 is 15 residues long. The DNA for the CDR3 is TGTGCCAGCAGTTATGGGGGGGGAGGCAATCAGCCCCAGCATTTT. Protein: CASSYGGGGNQPQHF.

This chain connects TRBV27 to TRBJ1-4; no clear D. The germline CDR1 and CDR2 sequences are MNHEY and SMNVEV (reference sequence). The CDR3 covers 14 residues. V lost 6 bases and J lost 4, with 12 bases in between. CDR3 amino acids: CASRLLGSNEKLFF. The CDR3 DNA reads TGTGCCAGCAGACTTCTCGGGAGTAATGAAAAACTGTTTTTT.

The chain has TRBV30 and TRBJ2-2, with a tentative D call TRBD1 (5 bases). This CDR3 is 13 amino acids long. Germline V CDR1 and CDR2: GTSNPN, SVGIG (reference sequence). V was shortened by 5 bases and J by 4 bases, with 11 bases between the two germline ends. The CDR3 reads CAWAQGSTGELFF. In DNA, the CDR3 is TGTGCCTGGGCCCAGGGTAGCACCGGGGAGCTGTTTTTT.

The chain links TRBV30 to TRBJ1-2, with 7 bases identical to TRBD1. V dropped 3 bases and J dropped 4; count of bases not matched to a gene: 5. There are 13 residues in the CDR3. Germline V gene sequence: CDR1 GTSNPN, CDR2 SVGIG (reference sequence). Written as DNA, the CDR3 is TGTGCCTGGAGAGCGGACAGGTTCTATGGCTACACCTTC. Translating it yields CAWRADRFYGYTF.

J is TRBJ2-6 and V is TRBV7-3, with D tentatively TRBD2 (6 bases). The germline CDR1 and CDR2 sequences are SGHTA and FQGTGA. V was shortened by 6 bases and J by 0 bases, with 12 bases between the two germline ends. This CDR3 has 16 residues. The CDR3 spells CASSWDWRSGANVLTF. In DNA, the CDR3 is TGTGCCAGCAGTTGGGACTGGCGCTCTGGGGCCAACGTCCTGACTTTC.

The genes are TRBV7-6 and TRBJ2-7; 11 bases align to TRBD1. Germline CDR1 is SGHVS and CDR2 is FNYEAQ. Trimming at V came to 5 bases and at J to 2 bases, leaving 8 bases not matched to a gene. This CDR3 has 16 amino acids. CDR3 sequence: CASSPRRGQGAYEQYF. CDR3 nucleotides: TGTGCCAGCAGCCCACGGCGGGGACAGGGGGCCTACGAGCAGTACTTC.

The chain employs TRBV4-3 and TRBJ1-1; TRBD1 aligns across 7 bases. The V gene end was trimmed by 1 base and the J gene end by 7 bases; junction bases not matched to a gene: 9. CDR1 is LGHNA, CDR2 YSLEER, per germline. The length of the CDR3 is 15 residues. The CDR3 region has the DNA TGCGCCAGCAGCCAAGGAGGGGGCCGGATTAGTGAAGCTTTCTTT. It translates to CASSQGGGRISEAFF.